This T cell receptor (beta chain) was observed in a study of CD4+ T cells in melanoma. Comments on this clone: Its antigen is as yet unknown.

J lost 3 bases, V lost 5 bases, and 8 bases had no gene match. Germline-derived CDR1 and CDR2 are SGHTA and FQGNSA. CDR3 length: 15 residues. Study outcomes and limitations: A reported correlation linked neoantigen-specific CD4+ T cells to CD8+, macrophage and B cell function. Diverse differentiation states were reported for melanoma neoantigen-specific CD4+ T cells.

Sequencing was performed with immunoSEQ multiplex PCR; in TCRdb, only in-frame clones are kept and a portion is missing. The sample lists about 18,000 clones; 81% were seen once. The chain uses TRBV7-2 and TRBJ2-7; 9 bases match TRBD1. The receptor was derived from a human donor with melanoma. Sequencing used cells from a culture (not recorded whether cultured in vitro). The CDR3 spells CASSPIQDRGYEQYF. CDR3 bases: TGTGCCAGCAGCCCTATCCAGGACAGGGGCTACGAGCAGTACTTC.